Reported below is one TCR beta chain. Its antigen is unknown. This may stem from a read error, because a much larger clone lies one nucleotide away. Amplification of TCR alpha and beta CDR3 regions from RNA used iRepertoire nested multiplex PCR. One-step reverse transcription and amplification started from about 100-400 ng of tissue mRNA or PBMC total RNA. TCRdb reprocessed the multiplex PCR reads via MiXCR and lists one record per CDR3 protein. The sample consists of about 93,000 distinct CDR3 sequences, roughly 37% of them appearing once. This record comes from a study of glioma-infiltrating T cells. The CDR3 loop spans 14 amino acids. The germline V and J ends were trimmed by 1 base and 5 bases, with 12 bases remaining between them. The germline V gene encodes CDR1 SGHTA and CDR2 FQGNSA. General observations from the study: Above-expected tissue-blood divergence occurred in all gliomas, most in low-grade ones. Only very few CDR3 sequences appeared in both tissue and blood.

The material sequenced was glioma tissue, nonneoplastic brain tissue, or PBMCs (not recorded which). The chain couples TRBV7-2 to TRBJ2-7, with D unresolved. The receptor was derived from a human donor with low-grade glioma or glioblastoma, undergoing nonglioma brain surgery, or in good health (not recorded which). The CDR3 here is CASSLGLVGNEQYF. As DNA, the CDR3 is TGTGCCAGCAGCTTAGGGTTAGTGGGGAACGAGCAGTACTTC.